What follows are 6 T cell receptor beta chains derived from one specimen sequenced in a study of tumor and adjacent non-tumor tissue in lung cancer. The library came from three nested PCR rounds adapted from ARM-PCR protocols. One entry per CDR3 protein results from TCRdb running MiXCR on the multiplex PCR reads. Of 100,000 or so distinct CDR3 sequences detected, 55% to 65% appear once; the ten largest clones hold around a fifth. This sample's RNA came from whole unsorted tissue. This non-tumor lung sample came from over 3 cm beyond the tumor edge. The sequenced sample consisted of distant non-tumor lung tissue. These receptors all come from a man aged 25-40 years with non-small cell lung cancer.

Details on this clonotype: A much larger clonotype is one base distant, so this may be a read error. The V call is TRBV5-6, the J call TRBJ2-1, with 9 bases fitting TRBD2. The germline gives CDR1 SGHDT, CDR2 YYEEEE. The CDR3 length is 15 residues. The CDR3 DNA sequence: TGTGTCAGCAGCTTGGGGGCTAGCGGGAACAATGAGCAGTTCTTC. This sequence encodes CVSSLGASGNNEQFF.

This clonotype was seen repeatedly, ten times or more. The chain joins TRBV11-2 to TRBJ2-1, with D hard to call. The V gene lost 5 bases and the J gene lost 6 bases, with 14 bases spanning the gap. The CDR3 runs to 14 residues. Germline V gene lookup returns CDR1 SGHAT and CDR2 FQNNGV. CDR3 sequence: CASSPVGAFNEQFF. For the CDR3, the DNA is TGTGCCAGCAGCCCCGTCGGTGCCTTCAATGAGCAGTTCTTC.

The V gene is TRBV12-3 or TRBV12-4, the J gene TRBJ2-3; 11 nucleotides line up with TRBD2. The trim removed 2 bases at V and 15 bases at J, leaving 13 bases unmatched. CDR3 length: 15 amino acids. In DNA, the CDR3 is TGTGCCAGCAGTTTAACTAGCGGGGGCACAGATACGCGATATTTT. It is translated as CASSLTSGGTDTRYF.

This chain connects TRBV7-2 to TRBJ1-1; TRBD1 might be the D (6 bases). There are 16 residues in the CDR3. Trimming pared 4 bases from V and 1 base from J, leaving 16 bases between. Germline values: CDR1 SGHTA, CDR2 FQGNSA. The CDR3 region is CASSSNRQETNTEAFF. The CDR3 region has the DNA TGTGCCAGCAGCTCGAATCGACAGGAGACGAACACTGAAGCTTTCTTT.

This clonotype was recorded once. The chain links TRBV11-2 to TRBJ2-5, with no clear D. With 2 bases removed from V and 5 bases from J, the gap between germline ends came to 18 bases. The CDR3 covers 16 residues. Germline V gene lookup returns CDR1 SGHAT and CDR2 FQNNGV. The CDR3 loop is CASSLKLVAVKETQYF. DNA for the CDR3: TGTGCCAGCAGCTTAAAGTTAGTGGCCGTTAAGGAGACCCAGTACTTC.

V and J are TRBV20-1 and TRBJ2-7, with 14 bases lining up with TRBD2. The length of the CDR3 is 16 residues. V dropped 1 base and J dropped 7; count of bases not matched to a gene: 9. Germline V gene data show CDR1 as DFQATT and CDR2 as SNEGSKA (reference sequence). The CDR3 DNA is TGCAGTGCTAGAGTTATTCCGGGACTAGCGGGAGATGAGCAGTACTTC. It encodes CSARVIPGLAGDEQYF.